The 17 T cell receptor beta chains below come from one sample, sequenced in a study of human T cells and chemical hapten exposure. Regarding time point: pre-sensitization, week 0. Noted treatment: therapeutic diphenylcyclopropenone sensitization with weekly scalp DPC. TCRdb fed the RACE reads into MiXCR, producing one record per CDR3 protein. The profile shows fewer than 200,000 distinct CDR3 sequences, around 30% of them singletons. Sequencing used whole blood, obtained in connection with sensitization to the hapten diphenylcyclopropenone (DPC). The receptor source for this set is a woman aged 25 to 39 with alopecia areata. Some clones in this sample may be carry-over from other donors' samples.

This sequence joins TRBV10-3 and TRBJ1-1; D ambiguous. Germline values: CDR1 ENHRY, CDR2 SYGVKD. Trimming stripped 2 bases from V and 5 bases from J, with 12 bases between. CDR3 length: 14 residues. CDR3 region: CAISEEGVWTEAFF. CDR3 sequence (DNA): TGTGCCATCAGTGAGGAGGGCGTTTGGACTGAAGCTTTCTTT.

The gene calls are TRBV5-8 and TRBJ1-5; unclear D gene. There are 15 residues in the CDR3. V dropped 0 bases and J dropped 8 bases, with 15 bases sitting between them. The germline CDR1 and CDR2 sequences are SGHTS and YDEGEE. The CDR3: CASSLVGAPGKPQHF. As DNA, the CDR3 is TGTGCCAGCAGCTTGGTGGGTGCTCCGGGGAAGCCCCAGCATTTT.

This chain links TRBV28 with TRBJ1-5; 7 nucleotides agree with TRBD1. The CDR3 has 16 residues. From germline, CDR1 is MDHEN and CDR2 SYDVKM. With 6 bases clipped from V and 2 bases from J, the junction kept 10 bases outside the gene matches. CDR3 DNA sequence: TGTGCCAGCAGCCCACACGGAACAGGGGGCAATCAGCCCCAGCATTTT. Protein: CASSPHGTGGNQPQHF.

The genes are TRBV6-2 or TRBV6-3 and TRBJ1-1, with no clear D. Germline values: CDR1 MNHEY, CDR2 SVGEGT. CDR3 length equals 13 residues. Between the trimmed V and J ends, which lost 10 bases and 0 bases, there was a span of 12 bases. CDR3 region: CAIMDGVNTEAFF. As DNA, the CDR3 is TGTGCCATTATGGACGGCGTGAACACTGAAGCTTTCTTT.

This clonotype was observed a handful of times. The V call is TRBV27, the J call TRBJ1-1; 7 nucleotides agree with TRBD1. Unmatched junction bases numbered 5, after V lost 3 bases and J lost 7 bases. Germline CDR1 reads MNHEY; CDR2 reads SMNVEV (reference sequence). CDR3 size: 13 residues. The CDR3 protein is CASSFPGTDEAFF. The CDR3, as DNA: TGTGCCAGCAGTTTTCCTGGGACAGATGAAGCTTTCTTT.

This clonotype has a handful of counts. V and J are TRBV20-1 and TRBJ1-3; no definite D call. The germline CDR1 and CDR2 sequences are DFQATT and SNEGSKA (reference sequence). CDR3 size: 16 residues. The V end was cut by 1 base, the J end by 0 bases, with 13 bases between. CDR3 protein: CSARGWVPYSGNTIYF. In nucleotides, the CDR3 is TGCAGTGCTAGAGGCTGGGTTCCCTACTCTGGAAACACCATATATTTT.

V gene TRBV12-3 or TRBV12-4 combines with J gene TRBJ2-1; 10 positions agree with TRBD1. The CDR3 sequence is 15 residues long. After removal of 5 bases from V and 6 bases from J, the junction contained 7 bases not matched to a gene. The chain's CDR3 is CASSSPGTGVNEQFF. The CDR3 DNA sequence: TGTGCCAGCAGTAGCCCCGGGACAGGGGTCAATGAGCAGTTCTTC.

This chain connects TRBV2 to TRBJ1-5, with D perhaps matching TRBD1 (6 bases). The CDR3 consists of 16 residues. Germline values: CDR1 SNHLY, CDR2 FYNNEI. V lost 1 base and J 7 bases, leaving 17 bases between the germline ends. The CDR3 nucleotides are TGTGCCAGCAGTGAAGGAATGGGGGCGTCGAACCAGCCCCAGCATTTT. It yields the protein CASSEGMGASNQPQHF.

There are a few counts of this clonotype. The chain has TRBV7-2 and TRBJ2-5; a possible D gene is TRBD2 (6 bases). Trimming cost V 5 bases and J 2 bases, with 15 bases left between them. This CDR3 comprises 15 residues. Germline-derived CDR1 and CDR2 are SGHTA and FQGNSA. The CDR3 sequence: CASSARGTSQETQYF. In DNA form, the CDR3 reads TGTGCCAGCAGCGCACGCGGGACCTCACAAGAGACCCAGTACTTC.

The rearrangement links TRBV6-6 to TRBJ2-1; TRBD2 might be the D (5 bases). Trimming stripped 5 bases from V and 2 bases from J, with 13 bases between. There are 15 residues in the CDR3. Germline V CDR1 and CDR2: MNHNY, SVGAGI (reference sequence). The CDR3 DNA sequence: TGTGCCAGCAGTCGCTACGGGGTCACCTACAATGAGCAGTTCTTC. Its protein product is CASSRYGVTYNEQFF.

This clonotype was observed a handful of times. The rearrangement links TRBV7-2 to TRBJ2-3; 10 nucleotides match TRBD1. Germline CDR1 and CDR2: SGHTA and FQGNSA. V lost 1 base, J lost 5 bases, and 3 bases stayed unmatched. The CDR3 covers 15 residues. The CDR3 spells CASSLGQGAGDTQYF. The CDR3 DNA is TGTGCCAGCAGCTTAGGACAGGGGGCAGGAGATACGCAGTATTTT.

The chain has TRBV5-4 and TRBJ2-2; possibly TRBD1 for D (6 bases). Germline V gene lookup returns CDR1 SGHNT and CDR2 YYREEE (reference sequence). The V end was cut by 2 bases, the J end by 8 bases, with 13 bases between. The CDR3 has 14 residues. The CDR3 bases are TGTGCCAGCAGCTTTTACAGGGTTGGAGGGGAGCTGTTTTTT. Translated: CASSFYRVGGELFF.

This clonotype was observed a single time. This chain uses TRBV18 with TRBJ2-7; TRBD2 matches at 8 bases. Looked up from germline, CDR1 is KGHSH and CDR2 is LQKENI. The CDR3 is made up of 14 amino acids. After removal of 6 bases from V and 5 bases from J, the junction contained 9 bases not matched to a gene. The CDR3 coding sequence is TGTGCCAGCTCGGCGAGCGGGGGTCGGCACGAGCAGTACTTC. It translates to CASSASGGRHEQYF.

This clonotype showed up many times. This chain links TRBV29-1 with TRBJ1-5; D uncertain. Germline CDR1 SQVTM, CDR2 ANQGSEA. This CDR3 comprises 12 residues. Trimming left V 7 bases short and J 0 bases short, with 7 bases between. Here the CDR3 reads CSARNSNQPQHF. CDR3 DNA sequence: TGCAGCGCTCGAAATAGCAATCAGCCCCAGCATTTT.

The genes are TRBV5-5 and TRBJ1-4; D gene unclear. Between the trimmed V and J ends, which lost 0 bases and 4 bases, there was a span of 4 bases. Germline-derived CDR1 and CDR2 are SGHKS and YYEKEE (reference sequence). This CDR3 has 13 amino acids. The DNA for the CDR3 is TGTGCCAGCAGCTTGGAGGGTAATGAAAAACTGTTTTTT. Its translation is CASSLEGNEKLFF.

V gene TRBV5-6 combines with J gene TRBJ2-3; D may match TRBD1 or TRBD2 (7 bases each). Trimming took 6 bases from V and 5 from J, leaving 19 bases between them. The CDR3 is made up of 15 amino acids. Germline V gene sequence: CDR1 SGHDT, CDR2 YYEEEE. CDR3 sequence: CASIHGGRGGDTQYF. CDR3 DNA sequence: TGTGCCAGCATCCACGGTGGCAGGGGGGGAGATACGCAGTATTTT. Supplemented by reference TRBV5-6 and TRBJ2-3, the full variable domain reads DAGVTQSPTHLIKTRGQQVTLRCSPKSGHDTVSWYQQALGQGPQFIFQYYEEEERQRGNFPDRFSGHQFPNYSSELNVNALLLGDSALYLCASIHGGRGGDTQYFGPGTRLTVL.

This clonotype was counted between two and nine times. The genes are TRBV6-2 or TRBV6-3 and TRBJ1-5; no clear D. The CDR3 consists of 12 residues. Trimming took off 4 bases at V and 9 bases at J, with 10 bases between the two ends. From germline, CDR1 is MNHEY and CDR2 SVGEGT. The CDR3 DNA reads TGTGCCAGCAGTTCCAGTTATTCGCCCCAGCATTTT. Translating gives CASSSSYSPQHF.